This TCR beta chain was obtained from a study of molecular identifiers for immune sequencing clone quantification. TCRdb reprocessed the PCR reads with MiXCR, giving one entry per CDR3 protein. The profile covers about 500,000 distinct CDR3 sequences, with about 25% appearing a single time and around 0.76% taken by the ten largest. V was shortened by 6 bases and J by 5 bases, with 13 bases between the two germline ends. The CDR3 extends over 13 amino acids. The germline CDR1 and CDR2 sequences are SEHNR and FQNEAQ (reference sequence). This clonotype was seen a few times. The receptor comes from a human donor in good health. Some libraries in this study had Jurkat cell RNA spiked in. This chain links TRBV7-9 with TRBJ1-1; TRBD1 might be the D (5 bases). Sequenced material: naive CD8+ T cells from blood, with Jurkat cell RNA spiked in. The subset here: FACS-sorted CD8+CD4-CCR7+CD45RA+ naive T cells. CDR3 amino acids: CASSFPPGTEAFF. The CDR3 DNA sequence: TGTGCCAGCAGTTTTCCCCCAGGGACTGAAGCTTTCTTT.